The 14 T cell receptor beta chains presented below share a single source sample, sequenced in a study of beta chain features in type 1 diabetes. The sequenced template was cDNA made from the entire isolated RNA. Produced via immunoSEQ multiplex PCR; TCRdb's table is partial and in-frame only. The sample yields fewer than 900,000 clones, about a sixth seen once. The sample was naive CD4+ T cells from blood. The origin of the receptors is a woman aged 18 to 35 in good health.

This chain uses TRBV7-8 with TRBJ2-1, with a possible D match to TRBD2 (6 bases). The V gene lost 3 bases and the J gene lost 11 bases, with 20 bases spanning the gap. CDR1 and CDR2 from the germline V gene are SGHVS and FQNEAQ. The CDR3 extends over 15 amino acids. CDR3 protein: CASSFTSGTLFKQFF. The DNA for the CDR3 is TGTGCCAGCAGCTTTACCTCCGGGACTCTTTTTAAGCAGTTCTTC.

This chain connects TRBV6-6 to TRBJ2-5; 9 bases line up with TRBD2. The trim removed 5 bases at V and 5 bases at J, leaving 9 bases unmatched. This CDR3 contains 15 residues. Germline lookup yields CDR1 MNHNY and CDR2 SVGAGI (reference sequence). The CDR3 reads CASSQNLAGMETQYF. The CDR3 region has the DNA TGTGCCAGCAGTCAAAACCTAGCGGGAATGGAGACCCAGTACTTC.

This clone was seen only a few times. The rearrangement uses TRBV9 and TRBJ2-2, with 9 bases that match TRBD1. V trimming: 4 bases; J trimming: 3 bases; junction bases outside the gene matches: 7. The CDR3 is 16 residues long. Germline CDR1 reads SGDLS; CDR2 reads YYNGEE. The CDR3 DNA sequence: TGTGCCAGCAGCACAACACAGGGGGCCTACACCGGGGAGCTGTTTTTT. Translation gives CASSTTQGAYTGELFF.

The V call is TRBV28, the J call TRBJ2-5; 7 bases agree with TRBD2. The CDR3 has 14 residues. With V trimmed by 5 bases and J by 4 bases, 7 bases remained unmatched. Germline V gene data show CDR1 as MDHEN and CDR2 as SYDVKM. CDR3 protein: CASSTPGLTETQYF. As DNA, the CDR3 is TGTGCCAGCAGTACTCCGGGACTAACAGAGACCCAGTACTTC.

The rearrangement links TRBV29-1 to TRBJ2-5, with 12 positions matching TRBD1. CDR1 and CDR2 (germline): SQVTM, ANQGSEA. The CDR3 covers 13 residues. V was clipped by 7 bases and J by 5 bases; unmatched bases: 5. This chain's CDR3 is CSGGTGGMETQYF. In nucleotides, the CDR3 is TGCAGCGGGGGGACAGGGGGCATGGAGACCCAGTACTTC. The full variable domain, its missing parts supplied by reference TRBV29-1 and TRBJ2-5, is SAVISQKPSRDICQRGTSLTIQCQVDSQVTMMFWYRQQPGQSLTLIATANQGSEATYESGFVIDKFPISRPNLTFSTLTVSNMSPEDSSIYLCSGGTGGMETQYFGPGTRLLVL.

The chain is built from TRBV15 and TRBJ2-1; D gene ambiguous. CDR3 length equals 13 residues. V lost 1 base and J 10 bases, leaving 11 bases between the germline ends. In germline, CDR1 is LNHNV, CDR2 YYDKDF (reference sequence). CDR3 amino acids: CATSRAAVKEQFF. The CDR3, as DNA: TGTGCCACCAGCAGAGCCGCCGTCAAGGAGCAGTTCTTC.

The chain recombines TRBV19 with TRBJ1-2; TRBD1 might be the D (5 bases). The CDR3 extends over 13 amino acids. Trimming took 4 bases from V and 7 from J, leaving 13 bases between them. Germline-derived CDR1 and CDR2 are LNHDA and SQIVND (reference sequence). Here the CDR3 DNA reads TGTGCCAGTAGTAACCCCGGGGGGTCTGGCTACACCTTC. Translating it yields CASSNPGGSGYTF.

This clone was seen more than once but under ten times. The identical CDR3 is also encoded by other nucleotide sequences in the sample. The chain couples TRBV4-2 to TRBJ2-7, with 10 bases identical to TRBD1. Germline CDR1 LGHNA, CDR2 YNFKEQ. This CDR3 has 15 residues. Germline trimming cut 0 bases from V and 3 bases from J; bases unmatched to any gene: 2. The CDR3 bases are TGTGCCAGCAGCCAAGACAGGACAGGGGGCTACGAGCAGTACTTC. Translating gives CASSQDRTGGYEQYF.

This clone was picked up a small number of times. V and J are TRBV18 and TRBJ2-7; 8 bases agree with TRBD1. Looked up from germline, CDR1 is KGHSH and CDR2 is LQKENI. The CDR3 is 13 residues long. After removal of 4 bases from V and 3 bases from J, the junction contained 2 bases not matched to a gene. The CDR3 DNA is TGTGCCAGCTCACAGGGACAGGACTACGAGCAGTACTTC. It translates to CASSQGQDYEQYF.

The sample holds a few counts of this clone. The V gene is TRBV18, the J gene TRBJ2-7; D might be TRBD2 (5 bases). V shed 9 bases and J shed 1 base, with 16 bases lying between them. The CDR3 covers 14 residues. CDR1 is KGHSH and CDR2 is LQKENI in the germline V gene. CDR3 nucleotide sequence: TGTGCCAGTGCCCCGCGGGCCCAATCCTACGAGCAGTACTTC. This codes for CASAPRAQSYEQYF. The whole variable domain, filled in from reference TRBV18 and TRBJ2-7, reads NAGVMQNPRHLVRRRGQEARLRCSPMKGHSHVYWYRQLPEEGLKFMVYLQKENIIDESGMPKERFSAEFPKEGPSILRIQQVVRGDSAAYFCASAPRAQSYEQYFGPGTRLTVT.

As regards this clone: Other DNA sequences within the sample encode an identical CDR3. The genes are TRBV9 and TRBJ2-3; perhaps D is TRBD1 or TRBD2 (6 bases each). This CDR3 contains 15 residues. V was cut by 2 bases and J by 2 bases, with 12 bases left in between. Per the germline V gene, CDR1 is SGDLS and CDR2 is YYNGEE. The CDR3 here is CASSVAGGITDTQYF. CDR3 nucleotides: TGTGCCAGCAGCGTGGCCGGGGGCATCACAGATACGCAGTATTTT.

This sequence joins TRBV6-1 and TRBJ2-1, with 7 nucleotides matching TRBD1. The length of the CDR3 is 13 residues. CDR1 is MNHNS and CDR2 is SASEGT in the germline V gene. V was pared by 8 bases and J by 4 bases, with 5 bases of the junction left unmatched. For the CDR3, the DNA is TGTGCCAGCGGAGACAGGGTTTACAATGAGCAGTTCTTC. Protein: CASGDRVYNEQFF.

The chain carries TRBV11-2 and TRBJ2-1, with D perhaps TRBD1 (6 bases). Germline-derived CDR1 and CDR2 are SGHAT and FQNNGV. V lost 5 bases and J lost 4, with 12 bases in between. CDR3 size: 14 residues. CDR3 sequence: CASSLQGLYNEQFF. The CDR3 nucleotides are TGTGCCAGCAGCCTTCAGGGGCTATACAATGAGCAGTTCTTC.

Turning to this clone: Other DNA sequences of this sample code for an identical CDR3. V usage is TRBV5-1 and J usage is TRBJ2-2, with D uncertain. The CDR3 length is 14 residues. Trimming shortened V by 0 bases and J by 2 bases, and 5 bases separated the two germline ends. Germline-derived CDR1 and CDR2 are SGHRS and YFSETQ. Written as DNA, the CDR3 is TGCGCCAGCAGCTTGGACCCCAACACCGGGGAGCTGTTTTTT. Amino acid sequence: CASSLDPNTGELFF.